The clone carrying this T cell receptor beta chain was observed a single time. The CDR3 spans 13 residues. V lost 6 bases, J lost 4 bases, and 15 bases lay in between. CDR1 and CDR2 (germline): SQVTM, ANQGSEA. Original data processing: Estimation of nucleated cell counts relied on the amplification of reference gene primers. This table comes from immunoSEQ multiplex PCR, and its TCRdb copy is limited to in-frame clones, with some not included. The D gene and trimming were derived from the DNA, and the V and J assignments and clone size from that table. The sample contains tens of thousands of clones, over 90% of which appear only once. This entry belongs to a study of blood T cell repertoires in COVID-19. Overall study context: Donors in the United States, Italy and Spain gave samples during acute or convalescent COVID-19. In each case, the material was cDNA or gDNA derived from T cells, B-cell-depleted T cells, or PBMCs.

The sequencing sample was made of peripheral blood. The V and J genes are TRBV29-1 and TRBJ1-1, with D tentatively TRBD1 (6 bases). The receptor's source is a man aged 50 or older with acute or convalescent COVID-19. In DNA form, the CDR3 reads TGCAGCGTGACAGTTGGGGGCTTCACTGAAGCTTTCTTT. Translating gives CSVTVGGFTEAFF.